Listed here are 14 T cell receptor beta chains from one sample, sequenced in a study of identical twins. MiXCR was run by TCRdb on the 5' RACE reads, yielding one entry per CDR3 protein. The data contain some 560,000 distinct CDR3 sequences, more than 9% of them seen just once; the ten biggest clones take up 2.5% to 3.5%. These same data were also listed under a study on yellow fever vaccine responses in identical twins.

Source material: PBMCs. These TCRs come from a young woman in good health.

The CDR3 DNA sequence: TGCAGCGGGGGGCACACAGATACGCAGTATTTT. Translation gives CSGGHTDTQYF. The V and J genes are TRBV29-1 and TRBJ2-3; perhaps TRBD1 as D (6 bases). Trimming took off 7 bases at V and 2 bases at J, with 7 bases between the two ends. CDR3 length equals 11 residues. Per the germline V gene, CDR1 is SQVTM and CDR2 is ANQGSEA.

This chain uses TRBV7-2 with TRBJ2-4, with 12 bases lining up with TRBD1. Germline V gives CDR1 SGHTA, CDR2 FQGNSA. V gave up 5 bases and J gave up 5 bases; unmatched junction bases: 7. The CDR3 totals 16 residues. As DNA, the CDR3 is TGTGCCAGCAGCAACACCGGGACAGGGGGCCAAAACATTCAGTACTTC. Translation gives CASSNTGTGGQNIQYF.

The sample holds many counts of this clonotype. The rearrangement joins TRBV27 to TRBJ2-1; the D gene could be TRBD1 or TRBD2 (6 bases each). This CDR3 has 15 residues. The germline CDR1 and CDR2 sequences are MNHEY and SMNVEV (reference sequence). V was trimmed by 7 bases and J by 3 bases, leaving 16 bases between them. In DNA form, the CDR3 reads TGTGCCAGCACCCCGGACAGAGCGGGCTACAATGAGCAGTTCTTC. This sequence encodes CASTPDRAGYNEQFF.

DNA of the CDR3: TGTGCCAGCAGTTACTCCGAACCGCTGGATACGCAGTATTTT. Amino acids: CASSYSEPLDTQYF. The rearrangement uses TRBV6-2 or TRBV6-3 and TRBJ2-3; D uncertain. Deletions cut 0 bases from V and 6 bases from J, with 10 bases between. This CDR3 is 14 amino acids long. Germline values: CDR1 MNHEY, CDR2 SVGEGT.

The chain uses TRBV12-3 or TRBV12-4 and TRBJ1-1; 10 nucleotides agree with TRBD1. With 11 bases clipped from V and 4 bases from J, the junction kept 4 bases outside the gene matches. The CDR3 has 12 residues. DNA for the CDR3: TGTGCCGGGGGGACAGGGGTCACTGAAGCTTTCTTT. Amino acid sequence: CAGGTGVTEAFF.

This clonotype has more than one count but fewer than ten. The J gene is TRBJ2-1, the V gene TRBV29-1, with 7 bases fitting TRBD2. CDR1 and CDR2 (germline): SQVTM, ANQGSEA. This CDR3 contains 13 residues. V shed 4 bases and J 10 bases; nucleotides not matched to a gene: 10. CDR3 nucleotide sequence: TGCAGCGTTGGGGGGACCGTCGGGGGGGAGCAGTTCTTC. Its translation: CSVGGTVGGEQFF.

A note on this clonotype: This may be a read error, as it is one base from a much larger clone. CDR3 sequence: CCAGESSGMGADTQYF. CDR3 sequence (DNA): TGCTGTGCTGGGGAATCTAGCGGGATGGGTGCAGATACGCAGTATTTT. The chain uses TRBV20-1 and TRBJ2-3; 9 bases fit TRBD2. Per the germline V gene, CDR1 is DFQATT and CDR2 is SNEGSKA (reference sequence). The CDR3 covers 16 residues.

V and J are TRBV18 and TRBJ2-3; 10 bases agree with TRBD1. J was trimmed by 6 bases and V by 3 bases; bases with no gene match: 9. Germline V gives CDR1 KGHSH, CDR2 LQKENI. CDR3 length: 16 residues. CDR3 nucleotide sequence: TGTGCCAGCTCACCTACCGGGACAGGGGTAATCGATACGCAGTATTTT. This gives the protein CASSPTGTGVIDTQYF.

This clonotype was found many times. This rearrangement joins TRBV5-1 to TRBJ2-1; tentatively, D is TRBD2 (6 bases). V gave up 4 bases and J gave up 6 bases, with 20 bases separating them. Germline assignment: CDR1 SGHRS and CDR2 YFSETQ. The length of the CDR3 is 16 residues. The DNA of the CDR3 is TGCGCCAGCAGCGGAAGACCTAGCGCCGAGCGCAATGAGCAGTTCTTC. Amino acids: CASSGRPSAERNEQFF.

This clonotype has a count of ten or more. The V and J genes are TRBV12-5 and TRBJ2-1; D is perhaps TRBD1 or TRBD2 (6 bases each). The CDR3 has 13 residues. V shed 6 bases and J shed 9 bases, with 15 bases lying between them. Per the germline V gene, CDR1 is LGHNT and CDR2 is FRNRAP. The CDR3 coding sequence is TGTGCTAGTGGAATCGGGGGCCAGGGTGAGCAGTTCTTC. This encodes CASGIGGQGEQFF.

The genes are TRBV11-2 and TRBJ2-1; no firm D call. The germline gives CDR1 SGHAT, CDR2 FQNNGV. This CDR3 region has 15 residues. V was pared by 1 base and J by 9 bases, with 16 bases between. This chain's CDR3 is CASSLGAREKGEQFF. In DNA form, the CDR3 reads TGTGCCAGCAGCTTAGGGGCTAGAGAGAAGGGTGAGCAGTTCTTC. Complete variable domain (other parts from reference TRBV11-2 and TRBJ2-1): EAGVAQSPRYKIIEKRQSVAFWCNPISGHATLYWYQQILGQGPKLLIQFQNNGVVDDSQLPKDRFSAERLKGVDSTLKIQPAKLEDSAVYLCASSLGAREKGEQFFGPGTRLTVL.

Ten or more counts support this clonotype. The chain has TRBV4-1 and TRBJ2-1; D is possibly TRBD2 (5 bases). V lost 1 base to trimming and J lost 6 bases, with 10 bases between them. Germline values: CDR1 MGHRA, CDR2 YSYEKL. CDR3 length: 14 amino acids. For the CDR3, the DNA is TGCGCCAGCAGCCAAGGAGGGATAATCAATGAGCAGTTCTTC. Protein product: CASSQGGIINEQFF.

V usage is TRBV4-3 and J usage is TRBJ2-1; D possibly matches TRBD1 or TRBD2 (5 bases each). This CDR3 has 16 amino acids. Germline V CDR1 and CDR2: LGHNA, YSLEER. Trimming shortened V by 0 bases and J by 4 bases, and 13 bases separated the two germline ends. The CDR3: CASSQEGPVIYNEQFF. CDR3 coding DNA: TGCGCCAGCAGCCAAGAGGGACCGGTTATTTACAATGAGCAGTTCTTC.

This clonotype occurred a few times. The rearrangement joins TRBV6-1 to TRBJ2-7; no definite D call. The CDR3 covers 12 residues. V lost 5 bases and J 6 bases, leaving 11 bases between the germline ends. The V gene's germline CDR1 is MNHNS and CDR2 SASEGT. The CDR3 DNA follows: TGTGCCAGCAGTTTAAAGATAGCCGAGCAGTACTTC. Translating it yields CASSLKIAEQYF.